The 11 T cell receptor beta chains presented below share a single source sample, sequenced in a study of cytomegalovirus exposure and HLA in healthy donors. Amplification used 60 Vbeta primers and 13 Jbeta primers. Only in-frame clones appear in the TCRdb table, and some are missing; sequencing was by immunoSEQ multiplex PCR. The sample lists roughly 150,000 clones; 8.5% to 10% were seen once. Material for sequencing was PBMCs. These receptors were obtained from a man aged 50-60 years in good health and CMV-seronegative.

The chain joins TRBV9 to TRBJ2-7; TRBD2 matches at 8 bases. CDR1 and CDR2 from the germline V gene are SGDLS and YYNGEE. V lost 0 bases and J lost 2; bases outside the gene matches: 4. The CDR3 covers 15 residues. The DNA of the CDR3 is TGTGCCAGCAGCGTAGGGGGACTAGGGACCTACGAGCAGTACTTC. Its translation is CASSVGGLGTYEQYF.

V is TRBV18 and J is TRBJ2-3; TRBD1 matches at 7 bases. Per germline, CDR1 KGHSH and CDR2 LQKENI. V gave up 2 bases and J gave up 2 bases; unmatched junction bases: 4. The CDR3 is made up of 15 amino acids. CDR3: CASSPRGRVTDTQYF. The CDR3 DNA sequence: TGTGCCAGCTCACCAAGGGGGCGGGTCACAGATACGCAGTATTTT.

The chain has TRBV7-3 and TRBJ2-7, with a weak D call TRBD2 (5 bases). The CDR3 is made up of 14 amino acids. The germline V gene has CDR1 SGHTA and CDR2 FQGTGA. Trimming took off 1 base at V and 1 base at J, with 8 bases between the two ends. The CDR3 loop reads CASSLMEVSYEQYF. For the CDR3, the DNA is TGTGCCAGCAGCTTAATGGAGGTATCCTACGAGCAGTACTTC.

On this clone itself: This sample includes further DNA sequences coding for the same CDR3. J is TRBJ2-6 and V is TRBV7-9, with D uncertain. Trimming took 2 bases from V and 1 from J, leaving 6 bases between them. CDR1 and CDR2 (germline): SEHNR, FQNEAQ (reference sequence). This CDR3 spans 15 amino acids. CDR3 loop: CASSLSESGANVLTF. The CDR3 DNA reads TGTGCCAGCAGCTTATCCGAGTCTGGGGCCAACGTCCTGACTTTC.

There are a few counts of this clone. The chain is built from TRBV28 and TRBJ2-7, with 7 nucleotides matching TRBD1. The CDR3 totals 14 residues. The germline gives CDR1 MDHEN, CDR2 SYDVKM. The junction had 12 bases not matched to a gene; V was cut back by 7 bases and J by 6 bases. The CDR3 region is CASTVTGVYGEQYF. The CDR3 DNA reads TGTGCCAGCACCGTTACAGGGGTCTATGGCGAGCAGTACTTC.

The chain links TRBV11-2 to TRBJ2-7; 9 bases match TRBD1. The CDR3 contains 14 residues. Germline V gene data show CDR1 as SGHAT and CDR2 as FQNNGV. The junction had 5 bases not matched to a gene; V was cut back by 6 bases and J by 2 bases. The CDR3 here is CASSWGQGAYEQYF. The CDR3 nucleotides read TGTGCCAGCAGTTGGGGACAGGGTGCCTACGAGCAGTACTTC.

This clone occurred a few times. The V call is TRBV5-1, the J call TRBJ1-1, with D tentatively TRBD1 (5 bases). The CDR3 consists of 12 residues. V dropped 4 bases and J dropped 3 bases, with 7 bases sitting between them. The germline gives CDR1 SGHRS, CDR2 YFSETQ. CDR3 amino acids: CASSTGDTEAFF. Written as DNA, the CDR3 is TGCGCCAGCAGCACGGGGGACACTGAAGCTTTCTTT.

This clone appeared a few times. The V gene is TRBV4-1, the J gene TRBJ1-2, with 7 bases fitting TRBD1. This CDR3 is built from 16 residues. After removal of 2 bases from V and 2 bases from J, the junction contained 8 bases not matched to a gene. Germline lookup yields CDR1 MGHRA and CDR2 YSYEKL. As DNA, the CDR3 is TGCGCCAGCAGCCAAACAGACAGGGAAGAGAACTATGGCTACACCTTC. Its translation: CASSQTDREENYGYTF.

The V call is TRBV5-1, the J call TRBJ2-3; D not resolved. CDR1 and CDR2 from the germline V gene are SGHRS and YFSETQ. V was shortened by 7 bases and J by 0 bases, with 12 bases between the two germline ends. CDR3 length: 14 amino acids. The CDR3 DNA is TGCGCCAGCGCCTCGACATCTAGCACAGATACGCAGTATTTT. This sequence encodes CASASTSSTDTQYF.

This clone was found a few times. This chain uses TRBV6-6 with TRBJ1-3, with unresolved D. Germline CDR1 is MNHNY and CDR2 is SVGAGI (reference sequence). The CDR3 is 14 residues long. Trimming took 4 bases from V and 4 from J, leaving 11 bases between them. The CDR3 DNA reads TGTGCCAGCAGTTTGAGGGTTTCAGGAAACACCATATATTTT. Its protein is CASSLRVSGNTIYF.

The gene calls are TRBV1 and TRBJ1-2; the D call TRBD1 from the table was never checked on the DNA. TRBV1 is a pseudogene segment. The CDR3 contains 17 residues. The CDR3 sequence is CTSSQRSRTGDGYGYTF. CDR3 nucleotide sequence: TGCACCAGCAGCCAAAGATCGCGGACAGGGGACGGCTATGGCTACACCTTC.